This T cell receptor beta chain was sequenced during a study of somatic mutations in cytotoxic T cells in rheumatoid arthritis. This table comes from immunoSEQ multiplex PCR, and its TCRdb copy is limited to in-frame clones, with some not included. Altogether roughly 16,000 clones are present, approximately 80% being singletons, with the ten largest covering 10%. The V gene's germline CDR1 is SGHDT and CDR2 YYEEEE. CDR3 length equals 17 residues. The ends were cut back, 2 bases at V and 2 bases at J, with 16 bases in the middle. This TCR derives from an adult with rheumatoid arthritis. This chain joins TRBV5-6 and TRBJ2-2; D possibly matches TRBD1 or TRBD2 (7 bases each). Sequenced material: CD8+ T cells sorted from blood. The CDR3 DNA follows: TGTGCCAGCAGCTTTCAACCAGGGGGGGGAAACACCGGGGAGCTGTTTTTT. Residues: CASSFQPGGGNTGELFF.